This T cell receptor beta chain was sequenced in a study of cytomegalovirus exposure and HLA in healthy donors. This clone appeared a few times. This CDR3 region has 16 residues. V lost 4 bases to trimming and J lost 0 bases; unmatched junction nucleotides: 6. Per the germline V gene, CDR1 is SGHNT and CDR2 is YYREEE (reference sequence). The PCR used 60 Vbeta and 13 Jbeta primers. Here immunoSEQ multiplex PCR was the method, and the copy in TCRdb shows in-frame clones only, minus some. Found here are about 140,000 clones, about 76% of them singletons; the top ten hold about 3.4%. Sequences were obtained from PBMCs. J is TRBJ2-2 and V is TRBV5-4; TRBD1 matches at 7 bases. The clonotype comes from a female donor in good health and CMV-seronegative. Written as DNA, the CDR3 is TGTGCCAGCAGCGCAGAGACAGGGTCGAACACCGGGGAGCTGTTTTTT. Protein: CASSAETGSNTGELFF. Complete variable domain (other parts from reference TRBV5-4 and TRBJ2-2): ETGVTQSPTHLIKTRGQQVTLRCSSQSGHNTVSWYQQALGQGPQFIFQYYREEENGRGNFPPRFSGLQFPNYSSELNVNALELDDSALYLCASSAETGSNTGELFFGEGSRLTVL.